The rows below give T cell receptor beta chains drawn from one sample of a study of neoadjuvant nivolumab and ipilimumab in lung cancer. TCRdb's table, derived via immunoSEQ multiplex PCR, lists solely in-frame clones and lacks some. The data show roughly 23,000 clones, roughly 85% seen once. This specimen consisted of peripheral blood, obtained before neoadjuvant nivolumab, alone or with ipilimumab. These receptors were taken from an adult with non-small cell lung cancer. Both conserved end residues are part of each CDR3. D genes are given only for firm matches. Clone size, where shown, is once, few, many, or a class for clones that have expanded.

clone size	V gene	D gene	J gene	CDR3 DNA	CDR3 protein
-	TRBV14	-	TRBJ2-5	TGTGCCAGCAGCCTTGGATTAGCGAAGGAGACCCAGTACTTC	CASSLGLAKETQYF
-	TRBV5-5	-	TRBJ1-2	TGTGCCAGCAGCTTGGTAGGCAGGGAGACCTATGGCTACACCTTC	CASSLVGRETYGYTF
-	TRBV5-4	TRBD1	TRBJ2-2	TGTGCCAGTGCGACAGGGGGCACCGGGGAGCTGTTTTTT	CASATGGTGELFF
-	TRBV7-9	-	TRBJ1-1	TGTGCCAGCAGCTTAATTGGACGGAACACTGAAGCTTTCTTT	CASSLIGRNTEAFF
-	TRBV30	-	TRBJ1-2	TGTGCCTGGAGTCCCACCCGGGCGGGGTATGGCTACACCTTC	CAWSPTRAGYGYTF
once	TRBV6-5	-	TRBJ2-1	TGTGCCAGCTCCTCTCCCACCGGGGACAATGAGCAGTTCTTC	CASSSPTGDNEQFF
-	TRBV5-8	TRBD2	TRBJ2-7	TGTGCCAGCAGCACGCTAGGACTAGCGGGTGACTACGAGCAGTACTTC	CASSTLGLAGDYEQYF
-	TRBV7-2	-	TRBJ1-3	TGTGCCAGCAGCTCGGGCCCACCGGGAAACACCATATATTTT	CASSSGPPGNTIYF
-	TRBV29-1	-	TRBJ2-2	TGCAGCGGCGGGACACGGAACACCGGGGAGCTGTTTTTT	CSGGTRNTGELFF
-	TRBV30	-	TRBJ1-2	TGTGCCTGGAGTGTACGACGGGATAGGGGCTACACCTTC	CAWSVRRDRGYTF
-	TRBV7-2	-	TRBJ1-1	TGTGCCAGCAGCGGCGGGCCCACTGAAGCTTTCTTT	CASSGGPTEAFF
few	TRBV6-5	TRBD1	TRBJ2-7	TGTGCCAGCAGACTTGGACAGGGAAACTACGAGCAGTACTTC	CASRLGQGNYEQYF
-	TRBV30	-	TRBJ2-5	TGTGCCTGGACTAGGTCCGGAGTGGTTTGGGAGACCCAGTACTTC	CAWTRSGVVWETQYF
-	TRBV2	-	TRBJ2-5	TGTGCCAGTATCTATCAAGAGACCCAGTACTTC	CASIYQETQYF
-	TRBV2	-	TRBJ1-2	TGTGCCAGCAGGGAAGGGGAAAACTATGGCTACACCTTC	CASREGENYGYTF
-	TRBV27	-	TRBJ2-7	TGTGCCAGCAGTTTAAGGACCGTGGGCGAGCAGTACTTC	CASSLRTVGEQYF
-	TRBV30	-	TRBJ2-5	TGTGCCTGGAGTCCTGGGGAGACCCAGTACTTC	CAWSPGETQYF
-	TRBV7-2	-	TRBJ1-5	TGTGCCAGCAGCTTAGTGGAGAATAGCAATCAGCCCCAGCATTTT	CASSLVENSNQPQHF
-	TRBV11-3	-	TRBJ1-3	TGTGCCAGCAGCCTGAGGACCTCTGGAAACACCATATATTTT	CASSLRTSGNTIYF
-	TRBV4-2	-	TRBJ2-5	TGTGCCAGCAGCCAAGACTCTGCCCGGTATCAAGAGACCCAGTACTTC	CASSQDSARYQETQYF
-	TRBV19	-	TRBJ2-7	TGTGCCTCCAGTAGGGGGTCCCCCTCCCACTACGAGCAGTACTTC	CASSRGSPSHYEQYF
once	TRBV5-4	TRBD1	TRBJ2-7	TGTGCCAGCAGCTTTAAGGGACAGGGGGCCGAGCAGTACTTC	CASSFKGQGAEQYF
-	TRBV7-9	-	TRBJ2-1	TGTGCCAGCAGCTGGGCCGGGGTGGGTGAGCAGTTCTTC	CASSWAGVGEQFF
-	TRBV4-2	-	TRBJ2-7	TGTGCCAGCAGCCAAGATAGTACAGGGACCTACGAGCAGTACTTC	CASSQDSTGTYEQYF
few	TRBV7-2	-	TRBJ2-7	TGTGCCAGCAGCTTAGATATAATTTTATACGAGCAGTACTTC	CASSLDIILYEQYF
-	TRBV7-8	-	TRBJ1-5	TGTGCCAGCAGCGCACCCCCGGGGGGGTATGGGCAGCCCCAGCATTTT	CASSAPPGGYGQPQHF
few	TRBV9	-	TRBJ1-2	TGTGCCAGCAGCGTATCGAGTACAGGGCTTAACTATGGCTGCACCTTC	CASSVSSTGLNYGCTF
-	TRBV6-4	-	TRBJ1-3	TGTGCCAGCAGTGAAGAGGAGGGGTCCTCTGGAAACACCATATATTTT	CASSEEEGSSGNTIYF
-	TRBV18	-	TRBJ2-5	TGTGCCAGCTCAGGACAGAAAGAGACCCAGTACTTC	CASSGQKETQYF
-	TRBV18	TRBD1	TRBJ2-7	TGTGCCAGCTCACGAGACAGGGTGATTAGGTCCTACGAGCAGTACTTC	CASSRDRVIRSYEQYF
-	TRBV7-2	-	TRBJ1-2	TGTGCCAGCAGCTTAGCCCCCCCCGGTGGCTACACCTTC	CASSLAPPGGYTF
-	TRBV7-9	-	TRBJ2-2	TGTGCCAGCAAAGCAGCCCTTGGAACCGGGGAGCTGTTTTTT	CASKAALGTGELFF
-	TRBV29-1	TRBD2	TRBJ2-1	TGCAGCGTTGAATTCCCGCTAGCGGGAGATTTATTGGATGAGCAGTTCTTC	CSVEFPLAGDLLDEQFF
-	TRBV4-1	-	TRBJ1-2	TGCGCCAGCAGCCAAGATCTTCGTAGGAGCTACACCTTC	CASSQDLRRSYTF
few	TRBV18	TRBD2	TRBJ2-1	TGTGCCAGCTCACAGTCACTAGCGGGAGAGGATGAGCAGTTCTTC	CASSQSLAGEDEQFF